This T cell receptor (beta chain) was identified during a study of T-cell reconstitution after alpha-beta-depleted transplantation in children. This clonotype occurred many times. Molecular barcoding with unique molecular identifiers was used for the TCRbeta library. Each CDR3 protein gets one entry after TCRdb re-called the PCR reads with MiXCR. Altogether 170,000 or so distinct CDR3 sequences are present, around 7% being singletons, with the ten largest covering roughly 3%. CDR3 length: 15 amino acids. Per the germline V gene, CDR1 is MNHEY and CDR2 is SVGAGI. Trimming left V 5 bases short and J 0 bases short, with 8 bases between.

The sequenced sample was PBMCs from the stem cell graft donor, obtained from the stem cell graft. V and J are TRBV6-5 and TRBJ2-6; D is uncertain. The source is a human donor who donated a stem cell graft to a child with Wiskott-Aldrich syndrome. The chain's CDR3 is CASSPSVSGANVLTF. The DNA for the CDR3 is TGTGCCAGCAGTCCCTCGGTCTCTGGGGCCAACGTCCTGACTTTC.